The entry below gives a single TCR beta chain sequence along with its context. The data belong to a study of blood T cell repertoires in COVID-19. On the study more broadly: Spain, Italy and the United States supplied samples that represented acute and convalescent COVID-19. The analysed material was cDNA or gDNA that came from T cells, B-cell-depleted T cells, or PBMCs.

CDR3 length: 17 residues. Per germline, CDR1 LNHDA and CDR2 SQIVND (reference sequence). V trimming: 5 bases; J trimming: 0 bases; junction bases outside the gene matches: 7. Original analysis: Scientists estimated how many nucleated cells there were by amplifying reference gene primers. Assay: immunoSEQ multiplex PCR; the TCRdb copy retains only in-frame clones and omits some. The V and J calls and the clone size are those of that table, but D and trimming were determined from the DNA. The table records 190,000 or so clones, about 86% of them present only once. The source material was peripheral blood. This receptor was taken from a man aged 50-60 years with active or convalescent COVID-19. This chain uses TRBV19 with TRBJ2-1, with 10 bases matching TRBD2. This CDR3 reads CASSATSGDDSYNEQFF. As DNA, the CDR3 is TGTGCCAGTAGTGCCACTAGCGGGGACGACTCCTACAATGAGCAGTTCTTC.